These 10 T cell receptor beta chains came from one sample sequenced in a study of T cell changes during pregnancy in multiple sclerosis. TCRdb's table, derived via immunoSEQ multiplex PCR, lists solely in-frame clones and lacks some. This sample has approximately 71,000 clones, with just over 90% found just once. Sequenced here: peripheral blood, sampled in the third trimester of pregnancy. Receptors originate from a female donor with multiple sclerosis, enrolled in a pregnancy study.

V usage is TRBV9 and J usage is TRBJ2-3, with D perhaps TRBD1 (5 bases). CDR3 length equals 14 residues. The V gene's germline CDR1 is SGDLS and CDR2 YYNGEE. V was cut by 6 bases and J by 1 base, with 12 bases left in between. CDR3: CASTSGMGTDTQYF. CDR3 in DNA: TGTGCCAGCACCTCAGGGATGGGCACAGATACGCAGTATTTT.

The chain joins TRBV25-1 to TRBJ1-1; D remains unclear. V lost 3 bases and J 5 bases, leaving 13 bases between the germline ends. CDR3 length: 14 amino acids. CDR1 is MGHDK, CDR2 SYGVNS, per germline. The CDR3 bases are TGTGCCAGCAGTGAGGGTAGCGGGGTGACTGAAGCTTTCTTT. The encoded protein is CASSEGSGVTEAFF.

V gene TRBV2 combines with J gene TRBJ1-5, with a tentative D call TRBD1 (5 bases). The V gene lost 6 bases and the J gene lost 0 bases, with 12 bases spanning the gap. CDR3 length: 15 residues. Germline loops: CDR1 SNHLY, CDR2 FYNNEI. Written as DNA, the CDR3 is TGTGCCAGCAGGCGGGACGGATTTAGCAATCAGCCCCAGCATTTT. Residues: CASRRDGFSNQPQHF.

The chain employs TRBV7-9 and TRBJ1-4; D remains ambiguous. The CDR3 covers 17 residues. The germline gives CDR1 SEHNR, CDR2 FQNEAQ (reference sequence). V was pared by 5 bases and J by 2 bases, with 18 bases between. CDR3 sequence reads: CASSRDISLATNEKLFF. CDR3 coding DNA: TGTGCCAGCAGCCGAGACATCTCCTTGGCCACTAATGAAAAACTGTTTTTT.

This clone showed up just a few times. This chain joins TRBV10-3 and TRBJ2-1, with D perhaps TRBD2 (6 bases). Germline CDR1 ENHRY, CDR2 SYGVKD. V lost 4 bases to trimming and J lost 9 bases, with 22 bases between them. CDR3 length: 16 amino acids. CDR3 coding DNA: TGTGCCATCAGTGGTCGGGAGATAAGTACTGGGAGTGAGCAGTTCTTC. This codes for CAISGREISTGSEQFF.

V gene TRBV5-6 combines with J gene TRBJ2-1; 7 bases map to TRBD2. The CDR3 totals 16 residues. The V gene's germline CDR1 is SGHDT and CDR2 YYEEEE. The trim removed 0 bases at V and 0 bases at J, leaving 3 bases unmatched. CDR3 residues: CASSLAASGSYNEQFF. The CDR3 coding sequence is TGTGCCAGCAGCTTGGCGGCTAGCGGCTCCTACAATGAGCAGTTCTTC.

CDR3 in DNA: TGTGCCAGCCGGGCCGCGGGGGAAGGCAATCAGCCCCAGCATTTT. It codes for CASRAAGEGNQPQHF. The chain recombines TRBV2 with TRBJ1-5; perhaps TRBD1 as D (5 bases). CDR3 size: 15 residues. CDR1 is SNHLY, CDR2 FYNNEI, per germline. V dropped 8 bases and J dropped 2 bases, with 16 bases sitting between them.

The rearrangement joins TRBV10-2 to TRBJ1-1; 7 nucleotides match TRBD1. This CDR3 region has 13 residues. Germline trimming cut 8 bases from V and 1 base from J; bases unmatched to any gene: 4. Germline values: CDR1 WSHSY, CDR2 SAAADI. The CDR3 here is CASRGQANTEAFF. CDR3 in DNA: TGCGCCAGCCGCGGACAGGCGAACACTGAAGCTTTCTTT.

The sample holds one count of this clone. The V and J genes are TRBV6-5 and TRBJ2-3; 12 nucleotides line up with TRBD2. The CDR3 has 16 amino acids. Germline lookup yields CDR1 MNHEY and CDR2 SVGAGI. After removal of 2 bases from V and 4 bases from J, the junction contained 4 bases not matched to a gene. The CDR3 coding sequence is TGTGCCAGCAGTTACAGGCTAGCGGGAGGGGCAGATACGCAGTATTTT. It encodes CASSYRLAGGADTQYF.

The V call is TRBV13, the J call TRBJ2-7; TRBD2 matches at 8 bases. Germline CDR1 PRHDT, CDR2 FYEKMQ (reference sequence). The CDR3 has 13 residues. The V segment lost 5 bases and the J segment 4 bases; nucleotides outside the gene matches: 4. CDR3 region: CASSDGLAYEQYF. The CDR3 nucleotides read TGTGCCAGCAGCGACGGACTAGCTTACGAGCAGTACTTC.